This section outlines one TCR beta chain sequence together with its context. This clonotype was detected ten times or more. The antigen it recognizes is unknown. Per-base quality was not reported, and no clone a single base away is much larger than it. Graves' hyperthyroidism was defined as stable when no progression to ophthalmopathy occurred over 18 months of follow-up. Hyperthyroidism patients were newly diagnosed, had a disease duration of under 2 months, and were aged 18 to 65 years. Exclusion was applied to patients with uncontrolled infections, other autoimmune diseases, pregnancy or lactation. Diagnoses were based on clinical symptoms, serum thyroxine and TRAb, thyroid ultrasound and orbital computed tomography. PBMCs were isolated from about 9 ml of fresh peripheral blood by Ficoll-Paque density gradient centrifugation. Total RNA was extracted with Trizol reagent, and quality was checked on an Agilent 2100 Bioanalyzer.

This sample stems from a study of T cells in Graves' hyperthyroidism and ophthalmopathy (dated by TCRdb to the late 2010s). About the investigation overall: Peripheral blood was sampled at the time of initial diagnosis, prior to any treatment. TCR Vbeta CDR3 sequencing of 135 peripheral blood samples (approximately 44 ophthalmopathy, roughly 74 hyperthyroidism and some 17 progressor patients) is reported in the paper. Thyroid tissue and blood T-cell repertoires from about six Graves' hyperthyroidism patients were also compared in the study. The 85 to 100 discovery patients were randomly split 7:3 into training and test sets. After blood sampling, hyperthyroidism patients were treated with methimazole at a starting dose of 30 mg daily, and ophthalmopathy patients were treated with high-dose intravenous methylprednisolone. To identify distinguishing TCR V-J signatures, a discovery cohort of about 100 patients was used, comprising 43 with Graves' ophthalmopathy and under 60 with stable Graves' hyperthyroidism. Prospective prediction of ophthalmopathy was tested in an independent validation cohort of 18 to 20 hyperthyroidism patients and 15 to 17 patients who later progressed to ophthalmopathy.

TCR beta CDR3 regions were amplified from RNA transcripts. For the first round of RT-PCR on the TCR CDR3, the HTBI primer set was used together with the Qiagen OneStep RT-PCR kit. Libraries were constructed in a second round of multiplex PCR, after which size selection and purification were performed. Sequencing of the libraries was done on an Illumina HiSeq2000 using paired-end 100 bp reads. Processing in the source paper ran as follows. SOAPnuke was used to process the raw data, with reads discarded if the reads contained adapters or uncalled bases, had a mean Phred below 15, or lacked an exact constant-primer or identifier match. COPE v1.2.5 was used to merge high-quality paired reads, and clonotypes were defined as unique nucleotide sequences. Clonotypes were aligned to IMGT TRBV, TRBD and TRBJ reference segments using MiTCR v1.1. The analysis included only V-J combinations with a frequency above 0.0001, which together covered 99% to 99.2% of the repertoires. The TCS score was defined as the ratio of F50 (clonal expansion) to E x V (chaos), calculated using BLOSUM62-based TCRdist between CDR3 peptides within each V-J. Welch's t-statistics and random forest reduced around 550 V-J features to fewer than 15, which were used in a naive Bayes classifier (R e1071). TCRdb reprocessing: public reads trimmed at Q25 with fastp, clones called with MiXCR, in-frame beta chains kept. CDR3 protein sequences are deduplicated, and each keeps its most common genes and DNA. The V and J calls, along with clone size, are taken from TCRdb and not from the paper's own processing. The sample data list a few hundred thousand distinct CDR3 sequences, and around a quarter of these were observed just once. The top ten constitute more than 60% of the sample.

Beyond this particular receptor, the publication reports: In validation, progression to ophthalmopathy was predicted by the model with almost 71% sensitivity and 72.22% specificity, a median of roughly 6.4 months before onset. Blood samples also contained most of the expanded thyroid clonotypes (frequency above 0.001), which suggests that blood repertoires may reflect thyroid immune responses. No statistical method was used to fix the sample size in advance, and group allocation was not hidden from the investigators. A model built on a 13 V-J signature distinguished ophthalmopathy from stable hyperthyroidism, reaching 87.88% sensitivity and under 84% specificity in cross-validation and 80%/75% in testing.

From cysteine to phenylalanine, the CDR3 is 15 amino acids long. The kept DNA is CDR3 alone, 45 bases in frame from the first base. V lost 6 bases and J lost 8 bases, and the count of bases not matched to a germline gene is 13. This receptor was identified in a man aged 50-59 years with Graves' hyperthyroidism. The material sequenced was blood. The chain was built from TRBV12-3 or TRBV12-4 and TRBJ2-1; 7 central nucleotides agree with TRBD1. The CDR3 is CASSTDRVKGHEQFF. The sequenced DNA is TGTGCCAGCAGCACCGACAGGGTAAAGGGCCATGAGCAGTTCTTC.